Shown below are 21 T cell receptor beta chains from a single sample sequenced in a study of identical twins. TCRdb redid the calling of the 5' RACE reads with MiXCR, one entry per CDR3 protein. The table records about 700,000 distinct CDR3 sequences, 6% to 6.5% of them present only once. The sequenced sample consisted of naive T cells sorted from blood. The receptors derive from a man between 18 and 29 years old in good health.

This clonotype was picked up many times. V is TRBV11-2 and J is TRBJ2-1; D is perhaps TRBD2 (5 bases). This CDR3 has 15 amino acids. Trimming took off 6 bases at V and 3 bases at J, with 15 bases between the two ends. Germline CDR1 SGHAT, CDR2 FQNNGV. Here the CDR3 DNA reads TGTGCCAGCAGTCCCCCGGGAATCGGCTACAATGAGCAGTTCTTC. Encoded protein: CASSPPGIGYNEQFF.

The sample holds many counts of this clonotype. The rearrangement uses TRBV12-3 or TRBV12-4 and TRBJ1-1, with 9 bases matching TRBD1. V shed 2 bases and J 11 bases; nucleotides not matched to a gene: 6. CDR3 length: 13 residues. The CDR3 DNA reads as TGTGCCAGCAGTTTACTTGACAGGGGGAGGGCTTTCTTT. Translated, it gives CASSLLDRGRAFF.

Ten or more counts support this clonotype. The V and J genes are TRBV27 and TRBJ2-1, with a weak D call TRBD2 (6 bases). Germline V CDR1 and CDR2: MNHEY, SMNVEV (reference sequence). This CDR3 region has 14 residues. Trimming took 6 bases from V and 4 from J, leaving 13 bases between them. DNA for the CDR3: TGTGCCAGCAGCCGCGGGAACTCTTACAATGAGCAGTTCTTC. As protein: CASSRGNSYNEQFF.

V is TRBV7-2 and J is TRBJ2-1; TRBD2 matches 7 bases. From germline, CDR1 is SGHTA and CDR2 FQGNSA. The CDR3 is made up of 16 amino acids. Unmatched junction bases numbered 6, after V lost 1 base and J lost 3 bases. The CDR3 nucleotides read TGTGCCAGCAGCTTAGTTGCGGGAGTTCTCTACAATGAGCAGTTCTTC. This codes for CASSLVAGVLYNEQFF.

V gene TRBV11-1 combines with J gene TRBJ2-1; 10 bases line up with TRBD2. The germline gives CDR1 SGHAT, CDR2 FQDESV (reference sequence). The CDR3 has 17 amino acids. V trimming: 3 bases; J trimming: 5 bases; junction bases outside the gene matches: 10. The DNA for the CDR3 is TGTGCCAGCAGCTTTAACCCTAGCGGGAGAGTCAACAATGAGCAGTTCTTC. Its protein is CASSFNPSGRVNNEQFF.

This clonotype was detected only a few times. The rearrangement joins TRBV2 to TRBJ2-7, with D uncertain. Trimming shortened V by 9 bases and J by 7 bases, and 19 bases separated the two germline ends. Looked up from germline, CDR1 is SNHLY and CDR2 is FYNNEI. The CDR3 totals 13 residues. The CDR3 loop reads CARQRTATEEQYV. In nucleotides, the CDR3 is TGTGCCAGGCAGAGGACGGCAACGGAGGAGCAGTACGTC.

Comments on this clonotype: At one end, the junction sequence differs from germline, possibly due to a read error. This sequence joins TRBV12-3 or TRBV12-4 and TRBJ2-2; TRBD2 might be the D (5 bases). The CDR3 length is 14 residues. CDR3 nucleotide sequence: TGTGCCAGCAGTCCGGTCGGGAACCCCGGGGAGCTGTTTTTT. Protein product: CASSPVGNPGELFF.

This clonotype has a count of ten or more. The DNA of the CDR3 is TGTGCCAGCAGCTTAGAAGGGTTAACTGAAGCTTTCTTT. Translation: CASSLEGLTEAFF. The chain recombines TRBV7-3 with TRBJ1-1; D is unclear. Germline lookup yields CDR1 SGHTA and CDR2 FQGTGA. The CDR3 runs 13 residues. Trimming removed 2 bases at V and 5 bases at J, with 9 bases between.

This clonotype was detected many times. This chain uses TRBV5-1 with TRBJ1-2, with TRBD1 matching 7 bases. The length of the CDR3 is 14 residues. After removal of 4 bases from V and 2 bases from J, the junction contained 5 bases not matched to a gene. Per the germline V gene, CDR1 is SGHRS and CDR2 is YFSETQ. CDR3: CASSLSGQNYGYTF. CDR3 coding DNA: TGCGCCAGCAGCCTATCGGGACAGAACTATGGCTACACCTTC.

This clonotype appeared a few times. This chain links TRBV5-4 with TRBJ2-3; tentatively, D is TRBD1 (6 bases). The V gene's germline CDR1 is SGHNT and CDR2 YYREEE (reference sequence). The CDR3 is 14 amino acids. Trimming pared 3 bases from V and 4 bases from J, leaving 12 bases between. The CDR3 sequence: CASSYNRVSDTQYF. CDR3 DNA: TGTGCCAGCAGCTATAACAGGGTATCAGATACGCAGTATTTT.

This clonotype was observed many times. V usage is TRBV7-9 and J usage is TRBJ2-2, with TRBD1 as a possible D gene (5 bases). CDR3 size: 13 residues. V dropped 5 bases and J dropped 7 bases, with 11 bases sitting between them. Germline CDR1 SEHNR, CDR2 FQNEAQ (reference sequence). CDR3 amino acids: CASSPRRDGELFF. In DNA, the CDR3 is TGTGCCAGCAGCCCCCGCAGGGACGGGGAGCTGTTTTTT.

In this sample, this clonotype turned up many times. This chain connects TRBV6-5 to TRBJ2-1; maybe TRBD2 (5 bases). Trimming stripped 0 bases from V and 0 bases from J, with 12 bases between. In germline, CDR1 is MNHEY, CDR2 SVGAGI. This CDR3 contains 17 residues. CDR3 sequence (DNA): TGTGCCAGCAGTTACTCGATCGGCGGGCACTCCTACAATGAGCAGTTCTTC. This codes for CASSYSIGGHSYNEQFF.

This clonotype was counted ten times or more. CDR3 in amino acids: CATSIRQGSGETQYF. In nucleotides, the CDR3 is TGTGCCACCAGCATCAGACAGGGTTCCGGAGAGACCCAGTACTTC. The chain links TRBV15 to TRBJ2-5, with 7 positions matching TRBD1. V lost 4 bases to trimming and J lost 4 bases; unmatched junction nucleotides: 9. Germline CDR1 is LNHNV and CDR2 is YYDKDF (reference sequence). The CDR3 contains 15 residues.

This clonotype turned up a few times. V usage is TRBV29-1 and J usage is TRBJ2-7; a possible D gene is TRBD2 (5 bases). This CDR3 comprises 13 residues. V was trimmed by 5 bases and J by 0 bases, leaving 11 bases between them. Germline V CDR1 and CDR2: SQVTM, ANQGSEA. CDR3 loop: CSVSTGSSYEQYV. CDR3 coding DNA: TGCAGCGTTTCGACTGGGAGCTCCTACGAGCAGTACGTC.

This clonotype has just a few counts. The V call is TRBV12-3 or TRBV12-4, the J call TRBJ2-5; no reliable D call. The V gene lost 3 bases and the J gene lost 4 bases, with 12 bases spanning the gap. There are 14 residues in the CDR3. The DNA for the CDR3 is TGTGCCAGCAGTTTTTCGGACCCCCCAGAGACCCAGTACTTC. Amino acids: CASSFSDPPETQYF.

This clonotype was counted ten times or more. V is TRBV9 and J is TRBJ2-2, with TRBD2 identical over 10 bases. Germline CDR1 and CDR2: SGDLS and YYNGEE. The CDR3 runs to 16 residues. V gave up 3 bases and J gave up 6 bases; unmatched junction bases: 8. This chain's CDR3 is CASSEGGGLASGELFF. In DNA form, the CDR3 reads TGTGCCAGCAGCGAGGGAGGGGGACTAGCGTCCGGGGAGCTGTTTTTT.

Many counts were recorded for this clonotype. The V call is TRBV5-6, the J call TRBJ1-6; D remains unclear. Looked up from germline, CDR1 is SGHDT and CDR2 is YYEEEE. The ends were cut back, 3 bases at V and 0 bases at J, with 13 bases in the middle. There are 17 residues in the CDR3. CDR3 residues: CASSSVERGSYNSPLHF. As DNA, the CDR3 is TGTGCCAGCAGCTCCGTCGAAAGAGGCTCCTATAATTCACCCCTCCACTTT.

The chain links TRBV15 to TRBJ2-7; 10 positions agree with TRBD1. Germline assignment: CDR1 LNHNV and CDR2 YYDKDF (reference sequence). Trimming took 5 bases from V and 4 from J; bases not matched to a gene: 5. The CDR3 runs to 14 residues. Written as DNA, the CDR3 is TGTGCCACCAGCGTCCGGGACAGGGGTTACGAGCAGTACTTC. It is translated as CATSVRDRGYEQYF.

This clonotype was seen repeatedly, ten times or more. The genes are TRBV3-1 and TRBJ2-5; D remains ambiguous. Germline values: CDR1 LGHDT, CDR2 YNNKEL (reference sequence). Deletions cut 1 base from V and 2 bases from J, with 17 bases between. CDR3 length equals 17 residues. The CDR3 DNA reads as TGTGCCAGCAGCCAAGGTTTGGGTCCAGTGATACAAGAGACCCAGTACTTC. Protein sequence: CASSQGLGPVIQETQYF.

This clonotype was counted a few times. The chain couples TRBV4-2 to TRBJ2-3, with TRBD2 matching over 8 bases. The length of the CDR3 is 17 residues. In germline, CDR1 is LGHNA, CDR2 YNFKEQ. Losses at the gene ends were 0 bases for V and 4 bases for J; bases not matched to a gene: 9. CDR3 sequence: CASSQERPSGSPDTQYF. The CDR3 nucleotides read TGTGCCAGCAGCCAAGAACGGCCCAGCGGGAGCCCAGATACGCAGTATTTT.

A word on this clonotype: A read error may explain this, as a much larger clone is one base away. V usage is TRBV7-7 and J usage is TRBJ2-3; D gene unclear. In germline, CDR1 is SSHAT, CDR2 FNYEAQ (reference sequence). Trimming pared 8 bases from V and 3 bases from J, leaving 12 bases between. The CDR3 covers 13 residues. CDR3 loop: CASGSDVTDTQYF. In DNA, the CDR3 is TGTGCCAGCGGCTCGGATGTTACAGATACGCAGTATTTT. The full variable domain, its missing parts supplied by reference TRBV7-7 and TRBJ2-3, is GAGVSQSPRYKVTKRGQDVTLRCDPISSHATLYWYQQALGQGPEFLTYFNYEAQPDKSGLPSDRFSAERPEGSISTLTIQRTEQRDSAMYRCASGSDVTDTQYFGPGTRLTVL.